This TCR beta chain was sequenced for a study of identical twins. The sample holds many counts of this clonotype. Its target is not known. Overall study results and limits: Researchers caution that invariant MAIT and iNKT cells could partly confound zero-insertion analyses. Low generation probability was overrepresented in out-of-frame alpha sequences shared by twins. Insertions were reduced in abundant cord blood beta clonotypes but not in memory repertoires.

TCRdb reprocessed the 5' RACE reads via MiXCR and lists one record per CDR3 protein. Among roughly 350,000 distinct CDR3 sequences, approximately 8.7% were seen once, and the ten largest hold roughly 8.7%. The V gene lost 3 bases and the J gene lost 2 bases, with 9 bases spanning the gap. Germline assignment: CDR1 MNHEY and CDR2 SMNVEV (reference sequence). The CDR3 has 14 residues. The sample comprised naive T cells sorted from blood. This TCR derives from a woman aged 45-65 years in good health. The chain joins TRBV27 to TRBJ2-3; no clear D gene. CDR3 amino acids: CASSLERATDTQYF. The CDR3 bases are TGTGCCAGCAGTTTGGAACGGGCCACAGATACGCAGTATTTT.